This T cell receptor (beta chain) came from a study of T cell responses to AZD1222 COVID-19 vaccine. Study-wide context: Timing groups of about 4 and about 12 weeks for second doses were pooled. Notes on the study in general: Donors in the cohort were predominantly white British and more often female, and clonal diversity was possibly underestimated. Nearly half of spike-specific TCRs reportedly target variant regions that are unmutated in the B.1.351 and B.1.1.7 variants.

TCRdb keeps only in-frame clones here, not all; method: immunoSEQ multiplex PCR. This table has fewer than 65,000 clones, more than 65% appearing once. As to this clone: What it binds is not known.

The V gene end was trimmed by 2 bases and the J gene end by 9 bases; junction bases not matched to a gene: 7. Germline values: CDR1 MNHEY, CDR2 SVGEGT. The CDR3 has 13 amino acids. The TCR was taken from an adult in good health. The material sequenced was peripheral blood, taken on day 0 of AZD1222 vaccination. The chain employs TRBV6-2 or TRBV6-3 and TRBJ2-7; 7 bases are shared with TRBD1. The CDR3 loop reads CASSYLKGAGQYV. DNA of the CDR3: TGTGCCAGCAGTTACCTTAAGGGGGCCGGGCAGTACGTC.